This TCR beta chain emerged from a study of graft-versus-host responses after intestinal transplantation (dated by TCRdb to about 2021). Context from the whole study: Recipients received multivisceral, liver-intestinal, or isolated intestinal transplants. Donor T cell macrochimerism was defined as a peak of at least 4% donor T cells among recipient peripheral blood mononuclear cells. Rather than being sequenced by the commercial service, samples from a few later patients were sequenced in-house on an Illumina MiSeq and processed with MiXCR. The cohort enrolled fewer than 25 intestinal transplant recipients including one retransplant, and a few patients lacking pretransplant specimens were excluded. To identify alloreactive clones, pre-transplant mixed lymphocyte reaction products were sequenced and then compared with unstimulated pre-transplant donor and recipient T cells. Graft-versus-host and host-versus-graft alloreactive T cell clones were tracked in the graft, circulation and bone marrow after intestinal transplantation using bulk TCR-beta CDR3 sequencing. Anti-thymocyte globulin induction was given to all recipients, followed by maintenance tacrolimus and steroids for approximately three years.

General conclusions and limits of the study: High GvH to HvG T cell clonal ratios were observed in the allografts of patients with donor T cell macrochimerism. GvH clones turned up in recipient bone marrow, with some appearing earlier in ileal mucosa or blood, a pattern consistent with an intestinal mucosal origin. The conclusions were limited by the relatively low number and heterogeneity of the intestinal transplant patients. Early after transplant, peak levels of circulating GvH clones were associated with declines in HvG clones.

To isolate intraepithelial and lamina propria lymphocytes from graft specimens, dithiothreitol, EDTA incubations and collagenase D digestion were used. Serial intestinal graft biopsy specimens collected up to 600 days after transplant underwent bulk TCR-beta sequencing. Looking up the germline V gene yields CDR1 MNHEY and CDR2 SVGAGI. The junction shows trimming of 2 bases on V and 5 bases on J, plus 6 bases between the germline ends. The CDR3 holds 12 amino acids from the cysteine to the phenylalanine. Just CDR3 DNA is preserved here, 36 bases in frame from base 1. A note on this clone: Its cognate antigen has yet to be identified. Base qualities are not at hand, and no much larger clone is one base apart.

The library was built by means of the immunoSEQ multiplex PCR assay. For most patients, genomic DNA was subjected to high-throughput TCR-beta CDR3 sequencing by Adaptive Biotechnologies. Concerning the study's data processing: TCR sequencing data were retrieved from Adaptive's ImmunoSEQ software for roughly 17 patients, whereas three other patients were processed with MiXCR and VDJtools. Because the origin of CDR3 nucleotide sequences shared between donor and recipient could not be assigned, those sequences were removed. To count as alloreactive, a clone needed at least 2-fold expansion over unstimulated cells and a minimum CFSE-low frequency of 0.002% (template counts) or 0.001% (read counts). A clone was considered mappable if detected in the sequenced pre-transplant spleen, lymph node, or MLR CFSE-low populations of the donor or recipient. Cumulative frequency of alloreactive clones was calculated as a percentage of all sequences weighted by copy number. TCRdb mirrors the immuneACCESS table, restricted to in-frame sequences. Some clones are absent from its copies; in checked studies, under half trace to an unresolved V gene, and the reason for the others is unknown. Clone size and V and J calls were adopted from that table, with D and trimming inferred from the DNA. The sample yields around 4,800 clones; 80% to 85% were counted once. In total, the top ten clones hold 7.5% to 9.5% of the sample.

The sample consisted of ileum tissue, taken 120 to 130 days after intestinal transplantation. The chain uses TRBV6-5 and TRBJ1-2, with TRBD1 tentatively as D gene (5 bases match). This TCR derives from a human patient who received an intestinal transplant, so some T cells may come from the graft donor. The CDR3: CASSYRGYGYTF. The sequenced DNA is TGTGCCAGCAGTTACAGGGGTTATGGCTACACCTTC.